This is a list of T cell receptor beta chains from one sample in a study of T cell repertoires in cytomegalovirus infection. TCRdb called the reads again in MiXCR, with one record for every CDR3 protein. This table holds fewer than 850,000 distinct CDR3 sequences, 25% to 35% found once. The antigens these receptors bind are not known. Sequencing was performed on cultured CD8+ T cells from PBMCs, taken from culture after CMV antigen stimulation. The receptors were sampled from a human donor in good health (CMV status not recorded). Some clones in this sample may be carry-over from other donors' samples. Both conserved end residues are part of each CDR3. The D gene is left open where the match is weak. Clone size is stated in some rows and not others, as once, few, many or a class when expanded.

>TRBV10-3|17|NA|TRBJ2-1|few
CAISESIRGFPYNEQFF
TGTGCCATCAGTGAGTCGATAAGGGGGTTCCCCTACAATGAGCAGTTCTTC
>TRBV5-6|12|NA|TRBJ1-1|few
CASSNWGTEAFF
TGTGCCAGCAGCAACTGGGGAACTGAAGCTTTCTTT
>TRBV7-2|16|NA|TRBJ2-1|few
CASSPQGPTKYNEQFF
TGTGCCAGCAGCCCCCAGGGCCCCACCAAATACAATGAGCAGTTCTTC
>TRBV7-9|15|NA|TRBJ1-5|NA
CASSLAGRAEQPQHF
TGTGCCAGCAGCTTAGCGGGCAGGGCGGAGCAGCCCCAGCATTTT
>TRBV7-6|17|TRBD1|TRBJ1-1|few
CASSLKGATGENTEAFF
TGTGCCAGCAGCCTTAAAGGGGCGACAGGGGAGAACACTGAAGCTTTCTTT
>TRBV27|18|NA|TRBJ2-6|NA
CASRLSQVYLSGANVLTF
TGTGCCAGCAGGTTATCGCAGGTCTACCTCTCTGGGGCCAACGTCCTGACTTTC
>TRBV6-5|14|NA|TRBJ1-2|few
CASKLMTGNYGYTF
TGTGCCAGCAAACTGATGACAGGCAACTATGGCTACACCTTC
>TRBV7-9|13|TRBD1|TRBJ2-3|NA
CASSLNRDRGKYF
TGTGCCAGCAGCTTGAACCGGGACAGGGGGAAGTATTTT
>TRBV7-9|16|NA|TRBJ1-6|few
CASSSGDENRNSPLHF
TGTGCCAGCAGCTCAGGGGACGAGAACAGGAATTCACCCCTCCACTTT
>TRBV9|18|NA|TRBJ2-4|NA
CASSVDPGGLAIKNIQYF
TGTGCCAGCAGCGTAGACCCAGGGGGGCTAGCGATTAAAAACATTCAGTACTTC
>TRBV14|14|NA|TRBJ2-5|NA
CASSRWPGRETQYF
TGTGCCAGCAGTCGCTGGCCAGGGAGAGAGACCCAGTACTTC
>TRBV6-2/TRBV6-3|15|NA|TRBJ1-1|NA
CASSHDREMNTEAFF
TGTGCCAGCAGTCACGACCGAGAAATGAACACTGAAGCTTTCTTT
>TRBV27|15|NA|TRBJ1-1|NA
CASSIAPEMNTEAFF
TGTGCCAGCAGTATTGCCCCTGAAATGAACACTGAAGCTTTCTTT
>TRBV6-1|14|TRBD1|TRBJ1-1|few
CASSLDRGPTEAFF
TGTGCCAGCAGTCTAGACAGGGGGCCGACTGAAGCTTTCTTT
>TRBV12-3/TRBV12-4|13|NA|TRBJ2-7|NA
CATSRGASYEQYF
TGTGCCACCTCTAGGGGGGCCTCCTACGAGCAGTACTTC
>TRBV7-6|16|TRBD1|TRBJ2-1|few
CASSSHPDRVETEQFF
TGTGCCAGCAGCTCACACCCGGACAGGGTAGAGACTGAGCAGTTCTTC
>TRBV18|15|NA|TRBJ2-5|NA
CASSPAAGERETQYF
TGTGCCAGCTCACCAGCGGCAGGGGAACGAGAGACCCAGTACTTC
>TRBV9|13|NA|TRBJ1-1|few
CASSVRQDPEAFF
TGTGCCAGCAGCGTAAGGCAGGATCCTGAAGCTTTCTTT
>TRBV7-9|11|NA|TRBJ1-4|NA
CASTKGEKLFF
TGTGCCAGCACCAAGGGAGAAAAACTGTTTTTT
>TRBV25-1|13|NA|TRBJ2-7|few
CASSGLSTYEQYF
TGTGCCAGCAGTGGCCTTTCAACCTACGAGCAGTACTTC
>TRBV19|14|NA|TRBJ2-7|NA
CASTETGGSYEQYF
TGTGCCAGTACCGAGACAGGTGGCTCCTACGAGCAGTACTTC
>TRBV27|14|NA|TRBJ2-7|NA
CASSLVRDSHEQYF
TGTGCCAGCAGTTTAGTCCGGGACTCCCACGAGCAGTACTTC
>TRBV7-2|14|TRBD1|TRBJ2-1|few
CASSWTGGLNEQFF
TGTGCCAGCAGCTGGACAGGGGGCCTCAATGAGCAGTTCTTC
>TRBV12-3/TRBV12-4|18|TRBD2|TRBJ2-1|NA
CASGFGLAGSHLNNEQFF
TGTGCCAGCGGGTTCGGACTAGCGGGCTCTCACTTAAACAATGAGCAGTTCTTC
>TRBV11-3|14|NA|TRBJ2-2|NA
CASSAPSNTGELFF
TGTGCCAGCAGCGCTCCTTCGAACACCGGGGAGCTGTTTTTT
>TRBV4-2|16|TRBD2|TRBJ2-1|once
CASSQGAGGQNNEQFF
TGTGCCAGCAGCCAAGGAGCGGGGGGGCAGAACAATGAGCAGTTCTTC
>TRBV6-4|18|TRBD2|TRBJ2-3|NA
CASSDTPGTSGGTDTQYF
TGTGCCAGCAGTGACACGCCCGGGACTAGCGGGGGGACAGATACGCAGTATTTT
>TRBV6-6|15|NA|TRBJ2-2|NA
CASSYSTEGDKELFF
TGTGCCAGCAGTTACTCGACTGAGGGTGATAAGGAGCTGTTTTTT